The 12 T cell receptor beta chains below all came from one sample that was sequenced in a study of vaccination and CD4 T cells after COVID-19. Each CDR3 protein gets one entry after TCRdb re-called the PCR reads with MiXCR. This sample carries about 19,000 distinct CDR3 sequences, approximately 59% of them seen once, and the ten largest clones take 1%. Sequencing was performed on CD4+ T cells from blood, taken before SARS-CoV-2 vaccination. These receptor sequences come from a human donor who had recovered from COVID-19.

The rearrangement uses TRBV20-1 and TRBJ2-1; D is ambiguous. The V gene's germline CDR1 is DFQATT and CDR2 SNEGSKA (reference sequence). V was trimmed by 5 bases and J by 4 bases, leaving 12 bases between them. CDR3 length equals 13 residues. DNA of the CDR3: TGCAGTGCTCCTAGGCCTCAATACAATGAGCAGTTCTTC. The encoded protein is CSAPRPQYNEQFF.

This clonotype was counted only a few times. The V call is TRBV10-3, the J call TRBJ1-5; D is perhaps TRBD1 (5 bases). The CDR3 covers 14 residues. V was shortened by 6 bases and J by 4 bases, with 13 bases between the two germline ends. Per the germline V gene, CDR1 is ENHRY and CDR2 is SYGVKD. CDR3 coding DNA: TGTGCCATCAGCGAAGGCCCAGGGAATCAGCCCCAGCATTTT. Its translation: CAISEGPGNQPQHF.

The chain is built from TRBV5-8 and TRBJ1-2; D unresolved. This CDR3 has 16 amino acids. Germline-derived CDR1 and CDR2 are SGHTS and YDEGEE. The germline V and J ends were trimmed by 4 bases and 3 bases, with 19 bases remaining between them. The CDR3 loop reads CASSQFPSGDYYGYTF. Written as DNA, the CDR3 is TGTGCCAGCAGCCAATTCCCGAGCGGAGACTACTATGGCTACACCTTC.

The chain recombines TRBV6-1 with TRBJ1-1, with unresolved D. Germline CDR1 is MNHNS and CDR2 is SASEGT. V lost 2 bases and J lost 1, with 2 bases in between. CDR3 length: 12 amino acids. For the CDR3, the DNA is TGTGCCAGCAGTGAACGGAACACTGAAGCTTTCTTT. It translates to CASSERNTEAFF.

This clonotype was detected a few times. This chain uses TRBV19 with TRBJ2-7; either TRBD1 or TRBD2 may supply D (5 bases each). The CDR3 is made up of 15 amino acids. In germline, CDR1 is LNHDA, CDR2 SQIVND (reference sequence). V was cut by 6 bases and J by 1 base, with 16 bases left in between. The CDR3 spells CASRPGRDVSYEQYF. The CDR3 DNA reads as TGTGCCAGTAGACCGGGACGGGACGTTTCCTACGAGCAGTACTTC.

This rearrangement joins TRBV3-1 to TRBJ2-5, with TRBD2 matching 10 bases. The V gene's germline CDR1 is LGHDT and CDR2 YNNKEL (reference sequence). Trimming took 1 base from V and 6 from J; bases not matched to a gene: 11. The CDR3 totals 17 residues. The DNA for the CDR3 is TGTGCCAGCAGCCAAGCGATTGGTAGCGGGAGGAAGAAGACCCAGTACTTC. This translates into CASSQAIGSGRKKTQYF.

The chain combines TRBV28 with TRBJ2-7; D possibly corresponds to TRBD2 (5 bases). The ends were cut back, 8 bases at V and 6 bases at J, with 14 bases in the middle. The CDR3 loop spans 12 amino acids. CDR1 and CDR2 from the germline V gene are MDHEN and SYDVKM. CDR3 bases: TGTGCCAGCGGAACCGGCGGAGGCGAGCAGTACTTC. Its protein product is CASGTGGGEQYF.

The gene calls are TRBV11-3 and TRBJ2-5; D tentatively fits TRBD1 or TRBD2 (5 bases each). The V end was cut by 2 bases, the J end by 2 bases, with 9 bases between. The CDR3 extends over 14 amino acids. Per germline, CDR1 SGHNT and CDR2 YENEEA. Written as DNA, the CDR3 is TGTGCCAGCAGCTTAAGGGACGGTCAAGAGACCCAGTACTTC. Encoded protein: CASSLRDGQETQYF.

The DNA of the CDR3 is TGTGCCAGTACCAATACTCGGACAGGGAGTATTCAGCCCCAGCATTTT. It yields the protein CASTNTRTGSIQPQHF. The J gene is TRBJ1-5, the V gene TRBV19; TRBD1 agrees at 8 bases. This CDR3 spans 16 amino acids. The ends lost 7 bases at V and 6 bases at J; junction bases unmatched: 14. Germline assignment: CDR1 LNHDA and CDR2 SQIVND (reference sequence).

The rearrangement links TRBV10-3 to TRBJ2-3; perhaps TRBD2 as D (7 bases). V gave up 4 bases and J gave up 1 base, with 21 bases separating them. CDR3 length: 18 amino acids. Germline-derived CDR1 and CDR2 are ENHRY and SYGVKD. The CDR3 nucleotides read TGTGCCATCAGTGGGGGGACTACAGGGAGAGGGGGCACAGATACGCAGTATTTT. Translation: CAISGGTTGRGGTDTQYF.

J is TRBJ2-3 and V is TRBV9, with 10 bases lining up with TRBD2. CDR1 and CDR2 from the germline V gene are SGDLS and YYNGEE. J gave up 4 bases and V 0 bases, and 8 bases lay outside the gene matches. There are 17 residues in the CDR3. The CDR3 protein is CASSVASRAGGADTQYF. CDR3 coding DNA: TGTGCCAGCAGCGTAGCTTCCCGAGCGGGAGGGGCAGATACGCAGTATTTT.

The chain couples TRBV7-3 to TRBJ2-7, with a possible D match to TRBD2 (6 bases). Per germline, CDR1 SGHTA and CDR2 FQGTGA. The CDR3 runs 15 residues. V shed 1 base and J shed 2 bases, with 12 bases lying between them. In DNA, the CDR3 is TGTGCCAGCAGCTTAAGTGGGGGGTCCCCCTACGAGCAGTACTTC. It translates to CASSLSGGSPYEQYF. Complete variable domain (other parts from reference TRBV7-3 and TRBJ2-7): GAGVSQTPSNKVTEKGKYVELRCDPISGHTALYWYRQSLGQGPEFLIYFQGTGAADDSGLPNDRFFAVRPEGSVSTLKIQRTERGDSAVYLCASSLSGGSPYEQYFGPGTRLTVT.